The 28 T cell receptor beta chains in this list originate from one sample, sequenced in a study of shared clonotypes between healthy human individuals. Naive-designated CD8 cells lacked CD45RO, were positively enriched for CCR7, and omitted terminally differentiated effector memory CD45RA+ cells. Sequenced by immunoSEQ multiplex PCR; TCRdb stores in-frame clones only, minus some. The table lists more than 2 million clones, less than 95% of them singletons. The sequenced sample consisted of naive CD8+ T cells sorted from blood. All receptors come from a man younger than 35 in good health.

This rearrangement joins TRBV5-1 to TRBJ2-5; D is unresolved. The germline V and J ends were trimmed by 4 bases and 1 base, with 11 bases remaining between them. Germline values: CDR1 SGHRS, CDR2 YFSETQ. There are 14 residues in the CDR3. The CDR3 DNA is TGCGCCAGCAGCCCGTCCTGGGGCCAAGAGACCCAGTACTTC. As protein: CASSPSWGQETQYF.

The chain is built from TRBV6-5 and TRBJ2-5; perhaps TRBD2 as D (6 bases). V shed 4 bases and J shed 1 base, with 13 bases lying between them. The CDR3 contains 15 residues. Germline lookup yields CDR1 MNHEY and CDR2 SVGAGI. The CDR3 reads CASSLLAGPQETQYF. The CDR3, as DNA: TGTGCCAGCAGTTTACTGGCGGGGCCCCAAGAGACCCAGTACTTC.

The chain carries TRBV7-3 and TRBJ2-5; a weak D match, TRBD2 (5 bases). The CDR3 has 14 amino acids. The V gene lost 0 bases and the J gene lost 4 bases, with 9 bases spanning the gap. The germline V gene encodes CDR1 SGHTA and CDR2 FQGTGA. DNA of the CDR3: TGTGCCAGCAGCTTAACCCTAGCCGGAGAGACCCAGTACTTC. Its translation is CASSLTLAGETQYF.

In DNA, the CDR3 is TGTGCCAGCCAACAGGGGGGTTCCTACGAGCAGTACTTC. It encodes CASQQGGSYEQYF. The genes are TRBV28 and TRBJ2-7; 8 bases line up with TRBD1. V dropped 8 bases and J dropped 1; count of bases not matched to a gene: 4. The CDR3 loop spans 13 amino acids. CDR1 is MDHEN and CDR2 is SYDVKM in the germline V gene.

The V gene is TRBV11-2, the J gene TRBJ2-7, with 10 positions matching TRBD1. Germline V gene data show CDR1 as SGHAT and CDR2 as FQNNGV. V was pared by 1 base and J by 6 bases, with 12 bases of the junction left unmatched. The CDR3 contains 17 residues. CDR3 loop: CASSLGRWDRGLAEQYF. The CDR3 bases are TGTGCCAGCAGCTTAGGCCGCTGGGACAGGGGCCTGGCCGAGCAGTACTTC.

The rearrangement uses TRBV4-1 and TRBJ2-7, with D hard to call. Germline lookup yields CDR1 MGHRA and CDR2 YSYEKL. Trimming left V 4 bases short and J 7 bases short, with 17 bases between. This CDR3 is built from 14 residues. The CDR3 reads CASSLRVTVCEQYF. For the CDR3, the DNA is TGCGCCAGCAGCCTACGAGTGACGGTTTGTGAGCAGTACTTC.

The V and J genes are TRBV4-2 and TRBJ2-1; a possible D gene is TRBD2 (6 bases). V shed 1 base and J shed 0 bases, with 13 bases lying between them. The germline V gene has CDR1 LGHNA and CDR2 YNFKEQ. This CDR3 comprises 17 residues. In DNA, the CDR3 is TGTGCCAGCAGCCAAGTTAGGGCGGGGATCTCCTACAATGAGCAGTTCTTC. Protein: CASSQVRAGISYNEQFF.

V is TRBV4-1 and J is TRBJ2-3; maybe TRBD2 (6 bases). The CDR3 has 14 residues. CDR1 is MGHRA, CDR2 YSYEKL, per germline. Trimming took off 0 bases at V and 6 bases at J, with 10 bases between the two ends. In nucleotides, the CDR3 is TGCGCCAGCAGCCAAGAGGAGGGCGCTGATACGCAGTATTTT. It yields the protein CASSQEEGADTQYF.

The chain recombines TRBV10-1 with TRBJ2-7, with D possibly TRBD2 on 5 matching bases. V lost 8 bases, J lost 6 bases, and 17 bases lay in between. CDR3 length: 13 amino acids. CDR1 is WNHNN, CDR2 SYGVQD, per germline (reference sequence). CDR3 nucleotide sequence: TGCGCCAGCCAACTTATCGAGGGTGGCGAGCAGTACTTC. As protein: CASQLIEGGEQYF.

V gene TRBV28 combines with J gene TRBJ1-1, with D perhaps TRBD1 (6 bases). The CDR3 is made up of 16 amino acids. Germline assignment: CDR1 MDHEN and CDR2 SYDVKM. Trimming removed 5 bases from V and 0 bases from J, with 16 bases in between. The CDR3 DNA reads TGTGCCAGCAGTCCATACTCCGGGACACTGAACACTGAAGCTTTCTTT. Translated, it gives CASSPYSGTLNTEAFF.

In this sample, this clone turned up once. The gene calls are TRBV7-2 and TRBJ2-3; D gene unclear. Trimming took 5 bases from V and 1 from J, leaving 10 bases between them. Germline assignment: CDR1 SGHTA and CDR2 FQGNSA. CDR3 length equals 14 residues. CDR3 residues: CASSESSGTDTQYF. DNA for the CDR3: TGTGCCAGCAGCGAATCTTCGGGCACAGATACGCAGTATTTT.

The chain carries TRBV7-6 and TRBJ2-1, with D perhaps assigned TRBD1 or TRBD2 (5 bases each). V was cut by 3 bases and J by 0 bases, with 18 bases left in between. Germline V CDR1 and CDR2: SGHVS, FNYEAQ. The CDR3 runs 18 residues. CDR3 nucleotide sequence: TGTGCCAGCAGCTTGGAGGCAGGGTCTCGAAGCTCCTACAATGAGCAGTTCTTC. As protein: CASSLEAGSRSSYNEQFF. Full variable domain (rest looked up from reference TRBV7-6 and TRBJ2-1): GAGVSQSPRYKVTKRGQDVALRCDPISGHVSLYWYRQALGQGPEFLTYFNYEAQQDKSGLPNDRFSAERPEGSISTLTIQRTEQRDSAMYRCASSLEAGSRSSYNEQFFGPGTRLTVL.

As concerns this clone: This sample also contains other DNA sequences that code for the same CDR3. This chain connects TRBV9 to TRBJ2-7; TRBD1 agrees at 7 bases. V shed 0 bases and J 3 bases; nucleotides not matched to a gene: 3. This CDR3 is 14 amino acids long. From germline, CDR1 is SGDLS and CDR2 YYNGEE. Written as DNA, the CDR3 is TGTGCCAGCAGCGTAGGAGGGGACAGCTACGAGCAGTACTTC. Protein sequence: CASSVGGDSYEQYF.

Only one count was recorded for this clone. This chain links TRBV14 with TRBJ2-5; D unclear. Germline assignment: CDR1 SGHDN and CDR2 FVKESK. Trimming pared 2 bases from V and 4 bases from J, leaving 14 bases between. The length of the CDR3 is 15 residues. CDR3 nucleotides: TGTGCCAGCAGCCAACTCGTGACCCCCACAGAGACCCAGTACTTC. The encoded protein is CASSQLVTPTETQYF.

This rearrangement joins TRBV10-3 to TRBJ2-1, with D perhaps TRBD1 (7 bases). V was trimmed by 1 base and J by 4 bases, leaving 23 bases between them. CDR3 length equals 19 residues. CDR1 is ENHRY and CDR2 is SYGVKD in the germline V gene. The CDR3 nucleotides read TGTGCCATCAGTGAGTGGGCGGGACGGGACAGCCCCTTATACAATGAGCAGTTCTTC. Translation gives CAISEWAGRDSPLYNEQFF.

The CDR3 DNA follows: TGTGCCAGCACCCCCCTGACAGGGTACACTGAAGCTTTCTTT. It translates to CASTPLTGYTEAFF. This sequence joins TRBV9 and TRBJ1-1; 7 bases align to TRBD1. CDR3 length: 14 residues. CDR1 is SGDLS and CDR2 is YYNGEE in the germline V gene. The ends lost 6 bases at V and 3 bases at J; junction bases unmatched: 8.

The table lists this clone with a count of one. The V gene is TRBV19, the J gene TRBJ1-5, with TRBD1 as a possible D gene (5 bases). CDR3 length: 13 residues. In germline, CDR1 is LNHDA, CDR2 SQIVND (reference sequence). Trimming removed 6 bases at V and 5 bases at J, with 11 bases between. CDR3 sequence: CASRGRGDQPQHF. CDR3 DNA: TGTGCCAGTAGGGGTAGGGGAGATCAGCCCCAGCATTTT.

This clone was recorded once. The V gene is TRBV2, the J gene TRBJ2-7; 14 positions agree with TRBD2. V was clipped by 1 base and J by 4 bases; unmatched bases: 0. The germline CDR1 and CDR2 sequences are SNHLY and FYNNEI. CDR3 size: 15 residues. DNA for the CDR3: TGTGCCAGCAGTGAAGGACTAGCGGGAGGGTACGAGCAGTACTTC. Translating gives CASSEGLAGGYEQYF.

The rearrangement joins TRBV6-5 to TRBJ2-3; TRBD2 aligns across 8 bases. V lost 4 bases, J lost 1 base, and 7 bases stayed unmatched. CDR3 length: 16 amino acids. Germline CDR1 and CDR2: MNHEY and SVGAGI. The CDR3 DNA sequence: TGTGCCAGCAGTTTACTAGCGGAGAGACGCACAGATACGCAGTATTTT. It codes for CASSLLAERRTDTQYF.

The rearrangement joins TRBV5-1 to TRBJ2-1; D ambiguous. There are 15 residues in the CDR3. Trimming pared 3 bases from V and 4 bases from J, leaving 14 bases between. CDR1 SGHRS and CDR2 YFSETQ come from the germline V gene. CDR3 sequence reads: CASSYKSLGYNEQFF. Written as DNA, the CDR3 is TGCGCCAGCAGCTATAAAAGTCTAGGGTACAATGAGCAGTTCTTC.

The chain links TRBV27 to TRBJ2-3; no reliable D call. The CDR3 has 11 amino acids. CDR1 and CDR2 (germline): MNHEY, SMNVEV (reference sequence). V lost 8 bases and J 4 bases, leaving 7 bases between the germline ends. The CDR3 loop is CASGWADTQYF. DNA of the CDR3: TGTGCCAGCGGTTGGGCAGATACGCAGTATTTT.

The V and J genes are TRBV5-6 and TRBJ2-7, with 15 nucleotides matching TRBD2. J gave up 7 bases and V 1 base, and 15 bases lay outside the gene matches. Looked up from germline, CDR1 is SGHDT and CDR2 is YYEEEE. CDR3 length: 19 amino acids. The CDR3 reads CASSLSPGLAGGPGVEQYF. The CDR3 DNA follows: TGTGCCAGCAGCTTGTCACCCGGACTAGCGGGAGGGCCTGGAGTTGAGCAGTACTTC. The variable domain in full, completed from reference TRBV5-6 and TRBJ2-7, reads DAGVTQSPTHLIKTRGQQVTLRCSPKSGHDTVSWYQQALGQGPQFIFQYYEEEERQRGNFPDRFSGHQFPNYSSELNVNALLLGDSALYLCASSLSPGLAGGPGVEQYFGPGTRLTVT.

The rearrangement joins TRBV7-2 to TRBJ2-2; TRBD2 matches at 12 bases. V was pared by 5 bases and J by 9 bases, with 10 bases of the junction left unmatched. CDR1 and CDR2 from the germline V gene are SGHTA and FQGNSA. The CDR3 runs to 16 residues. The CDR3 loop is CASSPRPSGRARELFF. The DNA for the CDR3 is TGTGCCAGCAGCCCCCGGCCTAGCGGGAGGGCTCGGGAGCTGTTTTTT.

In the case of this clone: One end of the junction fails to match germline, which may point to a read error. Other DNA sequences in the same sample also yield this CDR3. The gene calls are TRBV30 and TRBJ2-1; possible D gene TRBD2, 6 bases. The V gene's germline CDR1 is GTSNPN and CDR2 SVGIG (reference sequence). The length of the CDR3 is 18 residues. CDR3: CAWSVPRTSYSSYNEQFF. The DNA for the CDR3 is TGTGCCTGGAGTGTACCTAGAACTAGCTATAGCTCCTACAACGAGCAGTTCTTC.

V and J are TRBV7-9 and TRBJ2-5; tentative D call: TRBD1 (6 bases). The CDR3 has 13 residues. Germline-derived CDR1 and CDR2 are SEHNR and FQNEAQ (reference sequence). V gave up 5 bases and J gave up 4 bases, with 11 bases separating them. The CDR3 DNA is TGTGCCAGCAGCGAGACAGGAGTAGAGACCCAGTACTTC. It is translated as CASSETGVETQYF. The full variable domain, its missing parts supplied by reference TRBV7-9 and TRBJ2-5, is DTGVSQNPRHKITKRGQNVTFRCDPISEHNRLYWYRQTLGQGPEFLTYFQNEAQLEKSRLLSDRFSAERPKGSFSTLEIQRTEQGDSAMYLCASSETGVETQYFGPGTRLLVL.

The chain combines TRBV7-9 with TRBJ2-5; D may be TRBD2 (5 bases). V was pared by 4 bases and J by 0 bases, with 6 bases between. The CDR3 covers 13 residues. Germline V gene lookup returns CDR1 SEHNR and CDR2 FQNEAQ (reference sequence). The CDR3 here is CASSWENQETQYF. The DNA of the CDR3 is TGTGCCAGCAGCTGGGAGAACCAAGAGACCCAGTACTTC.

CDR3 coding DNA: TGTGCCTGGAGTTACGGACCGGGGCTTCGACTGTTTTTT. Amino acids: CAWSYGPGLRLFF. The V gene is TRBV30, the J gene TRBJ1-4; a weak D match, TRBD1 (5 bases). The CDR3 contains 13 residues. CDR1 is GTSNPN and CDR2 is SVGIG in the germline V gene (reference sequence). Trimming removed 2 bases at V and 13 bases at J, with 17 bases between.

The chain links TRBV9 to TRBJ1-1; D gene ambiguous. CDR3 length: 13 amino acids. CDR1 is SGDLS and CDR2 is YYNGEE in the germline V gene. Trimming cost V 3 bases and J 3 bases, with 9 bases left between them. The chain's CDR3 is CASSAGRDTEAFF. The CDR3 DNA reads as TGTGCCAGCAGCGCCGGCCGGGACACTGAAGCTTTCTTT.